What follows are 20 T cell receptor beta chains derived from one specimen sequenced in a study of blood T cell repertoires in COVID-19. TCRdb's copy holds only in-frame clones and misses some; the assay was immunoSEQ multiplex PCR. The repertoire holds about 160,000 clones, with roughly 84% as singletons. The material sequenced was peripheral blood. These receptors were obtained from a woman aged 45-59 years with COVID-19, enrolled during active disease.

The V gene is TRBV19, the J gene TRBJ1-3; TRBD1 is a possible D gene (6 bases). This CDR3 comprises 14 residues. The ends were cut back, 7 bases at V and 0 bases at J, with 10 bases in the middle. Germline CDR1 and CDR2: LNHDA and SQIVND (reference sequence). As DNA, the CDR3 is TGTGCCAGTACTGGACAGAACTCTGGAAACACCATATATTTT. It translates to CASTGQNSGNTIYF.

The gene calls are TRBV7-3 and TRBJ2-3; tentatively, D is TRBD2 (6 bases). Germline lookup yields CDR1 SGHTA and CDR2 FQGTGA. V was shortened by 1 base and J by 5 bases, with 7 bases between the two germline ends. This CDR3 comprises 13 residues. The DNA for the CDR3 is TGTGCCAGCAGCTTAAGGGGAGGAGATACGCAGTATTTT. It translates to CASSLRGGDTQYF. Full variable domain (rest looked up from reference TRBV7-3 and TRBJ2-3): GAGVSQTPSNKVTEKGKYVELRCDPISGHTALYWYRQSLGQGPEFLIYFQGTGAADDSGLPNDRFFAVRPEGSVSTLKIQRTERGDSAVYLCASSLRGGDTQYFGPGTRLTVL.

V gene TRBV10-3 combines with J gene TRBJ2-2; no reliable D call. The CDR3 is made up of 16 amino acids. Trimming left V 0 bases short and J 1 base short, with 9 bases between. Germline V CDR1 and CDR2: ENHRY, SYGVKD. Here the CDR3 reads CAISESSQKNTGELFF. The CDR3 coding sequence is TGTGCCATCAGTGAGTCTAGCCAGAAGAACACCGGGGAGCTGTTTTTT.

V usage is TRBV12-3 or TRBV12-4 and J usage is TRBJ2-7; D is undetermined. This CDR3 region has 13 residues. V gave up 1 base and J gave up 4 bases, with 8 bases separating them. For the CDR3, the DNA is TGTGCCAGCAGTTTAGTTTCTAATTACGAGCAGTACTTC. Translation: CASSLVSNYEQYF.

The CDR3 reads CASSVDAGQGYEQYF. The CDR3 DNA reads as TGTGCCAGCAGCGTAGACGCGGGGCAGGGCTACGAGCAGTACTTC. The chain couples TRBV9 to TRBJ2-7, with a possible D match to TRBD2 (6 bases). Trimming cost V 0 bases and J 3 bases, with 13 bases left between them. Germline V lookup: CDR1 SGDLS, CDR2 YYNGEE. The CDR3 is 15 residues long.

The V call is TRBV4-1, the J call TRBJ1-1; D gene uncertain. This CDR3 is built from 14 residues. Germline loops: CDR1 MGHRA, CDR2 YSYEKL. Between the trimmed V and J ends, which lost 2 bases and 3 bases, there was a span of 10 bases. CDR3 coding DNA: TGCGCCAGCAGCCAAACCCCTGGCTACACTGAAGCTTTCTTT. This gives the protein CASSQTPGYTEAFF.

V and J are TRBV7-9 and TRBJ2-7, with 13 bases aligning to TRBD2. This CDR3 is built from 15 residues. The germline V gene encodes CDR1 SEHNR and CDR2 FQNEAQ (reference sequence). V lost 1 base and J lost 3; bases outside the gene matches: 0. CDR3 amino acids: CASSLGLAGGYEQYF. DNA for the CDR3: TGTGCCAGCAGCTTAGGACTAGCGGGGGGCTACGAGCAGTACTTC.

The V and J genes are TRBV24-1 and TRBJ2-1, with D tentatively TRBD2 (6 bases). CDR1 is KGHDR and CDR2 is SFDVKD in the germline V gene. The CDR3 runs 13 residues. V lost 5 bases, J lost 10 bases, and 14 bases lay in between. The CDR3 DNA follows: TGTGCCACCAGTGCCAACAGCGGGCGCGAGCAGTTCTTC. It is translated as CATSANSGREQFF.

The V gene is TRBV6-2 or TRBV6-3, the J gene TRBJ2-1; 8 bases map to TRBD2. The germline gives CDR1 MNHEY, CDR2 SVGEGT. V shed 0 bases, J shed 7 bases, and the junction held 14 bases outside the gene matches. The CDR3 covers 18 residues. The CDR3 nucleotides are TGTGCCAGCAGTTACTCGATCGGTTTTGCGGGGGGCCGGAATGAGCAGTTCTTC. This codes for CASSYSIGFAGGRNEQFF.

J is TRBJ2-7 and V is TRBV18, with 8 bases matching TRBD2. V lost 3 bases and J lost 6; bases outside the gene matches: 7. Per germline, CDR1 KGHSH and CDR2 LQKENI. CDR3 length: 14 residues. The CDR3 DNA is TGTGCCAGCTCACCCTCAGGACTAGCCACCGAGCAGTACTTC. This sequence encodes CASSPSGLATEQYF.

The CDR3 nucleotides read TGCAGCGTTGGGGCTAGGGAGACGCAGTATTTT. It codes for CSVGARETQYF. The chain has TRBV29-1 and TRBJ2-3; D may be TRBD2 (5 bases). CDR3 length: 11 amino acids. Trimming removed 4 bases at V and 9 bases at J, with 11 bases between. Germline-derived CDR1 and CDR2 are SQVTM and ANQGSEA.

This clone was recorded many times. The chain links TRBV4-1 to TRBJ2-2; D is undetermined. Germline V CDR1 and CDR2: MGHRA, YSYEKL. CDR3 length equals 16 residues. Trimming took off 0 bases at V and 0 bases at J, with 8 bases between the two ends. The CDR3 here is CASSQDGVPNTGELFF. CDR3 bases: TGCGCCAGCAGCCAAGATGGAGTACCGAACACCGGGGAGCTGTTTTTT.

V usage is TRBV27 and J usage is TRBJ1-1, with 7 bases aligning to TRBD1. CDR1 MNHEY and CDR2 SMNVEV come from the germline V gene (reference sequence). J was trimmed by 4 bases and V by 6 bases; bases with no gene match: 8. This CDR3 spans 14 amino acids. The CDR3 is CASRRGQMGTEAFF. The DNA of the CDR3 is TGTGCCAGCAGGCGGGGACAGATGGGCACTGAAGCTTTCTTT.

The CDR3: CASSQTLGGIQYF. CDR3 sequence (DNA): TGTGCCAGCAGCCAAACCCTCGGTGGCATTCAGTACTTC. The genes are TRBV25-1 and TRBJ2-4; D remains unclear. The germline gives CDR1 MGHDK, CDR2 SYGVNS. Trimming stripped 6 bases from V and 9 bases from J, with 15 bases between. This CDR3 region has 13 residues.

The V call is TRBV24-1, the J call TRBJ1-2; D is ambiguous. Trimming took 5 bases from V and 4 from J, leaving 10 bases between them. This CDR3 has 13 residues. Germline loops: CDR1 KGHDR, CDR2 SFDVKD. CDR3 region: CATSARGSYGYTF. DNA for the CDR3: TGTGCCACCAGTGCCCGGGGATCCTATGGCTACACCTTC.

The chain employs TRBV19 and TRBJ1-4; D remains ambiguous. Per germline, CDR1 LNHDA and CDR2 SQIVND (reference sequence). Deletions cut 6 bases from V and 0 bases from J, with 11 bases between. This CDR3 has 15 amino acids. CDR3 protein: CASSLEDTTNEKLFF. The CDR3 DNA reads TGTGCCAGTAGCCTAGAGGATACAACTAATGAAAAACTGTTTTTT.

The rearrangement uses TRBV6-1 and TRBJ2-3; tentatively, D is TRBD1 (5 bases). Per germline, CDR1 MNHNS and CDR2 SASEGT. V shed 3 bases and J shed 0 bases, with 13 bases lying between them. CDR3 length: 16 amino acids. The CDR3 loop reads CASSEFRQTSTDTQYF. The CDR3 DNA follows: TGTGCCAGCAGTGAGTTTAGACAGACTAGCACAGATACGCAGTATTTT.

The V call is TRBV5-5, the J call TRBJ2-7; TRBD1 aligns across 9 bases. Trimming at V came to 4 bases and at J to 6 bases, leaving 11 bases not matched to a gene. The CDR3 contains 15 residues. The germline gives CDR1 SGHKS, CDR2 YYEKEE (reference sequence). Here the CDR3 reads CASSAMTGGSAEQYF. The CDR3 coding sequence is TGTGCCAGCAGCGCCATGACAGGGGGGTCGGCCGAGCAGTACTTC.

This CDR3 is CASSYFGETQYF. In DNA form, the CDR3 reads TGTGCCAGCAGTTACTTTGGCGAGACCCAGTACTTC. The V and J genes are TRBV6-2 or TRBV6-3 and TRBJ2-5; unclear D gene. This CDR3 contains 12 residues. V was trimmed by 1 base and J by 5 bases, leaving 5 bases between them. Germline CDR1 MNHEY, CDR2 SVGEGT.

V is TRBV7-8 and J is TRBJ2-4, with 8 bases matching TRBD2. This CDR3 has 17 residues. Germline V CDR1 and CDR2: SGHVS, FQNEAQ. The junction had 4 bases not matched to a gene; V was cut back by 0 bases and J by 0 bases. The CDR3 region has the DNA TGTGCCAGCAGCTTAGCCTCGGGAGGGGCAGCCAAAAACATTCAGTACTTC. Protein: CASSLASGGAAKNIQYF.